The clone carrying this T cell receptor (beta chain) has a single count. The data originate from a study of blood T cell repertoires in COVID-19. Study at large: Samples came from the United States, Italy and Spain, spanning acute and convalescent COVID-19. From T cells, B-cell-depleted T cells, or PBMCs came the material, which was cDNA or gDNA.

Per the original methods: Amplification of reference gene primers provided the estimated nucleated cell counts. The repertoire was sequenced with immunoSEQ multiplex PCR; TCRdb's copy has only in-frame clones and lacks some. That table supplies the V and J calls and clone size; D and trimming were determined from the DNA. The sample lists under 200,000 clones; 86% were seen once. Input material: peripheral blood. The source of this sequence is a man in his 70s with acute or convalescent COVID-19.

This chain's CDR3 is CASGWGLGNLETQYF. CDR3 DNA: TGTGCCAGCGGGTGGGGCTTGGGGAATTTGGAGACCCAGTACTTC. This chain joins TRBV5-6 and TRBJ2-5, with D possibly matching TRBD1 (5 bases). Trimming shortened V by 7 bases and J by 5 bases, and 21 bases separated the two germline ends. CDR1 and CDR2 from the germline V gene are SGHDT and YYEEEE. This CDR3 is 15 amino acids long.